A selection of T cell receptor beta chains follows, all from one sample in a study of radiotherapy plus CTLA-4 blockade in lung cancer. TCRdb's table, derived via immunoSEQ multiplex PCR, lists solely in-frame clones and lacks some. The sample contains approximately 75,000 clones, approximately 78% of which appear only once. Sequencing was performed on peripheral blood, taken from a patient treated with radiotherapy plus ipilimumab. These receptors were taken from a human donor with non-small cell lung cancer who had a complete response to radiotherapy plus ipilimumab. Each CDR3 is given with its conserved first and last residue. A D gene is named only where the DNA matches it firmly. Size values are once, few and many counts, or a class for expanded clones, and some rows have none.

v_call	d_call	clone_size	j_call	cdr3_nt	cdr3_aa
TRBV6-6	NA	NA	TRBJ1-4	TGTGCCAGCAGTTATTCCAGGTTGGATGAAAAACTGTTTTTT	CASSYSRLDEKLFF
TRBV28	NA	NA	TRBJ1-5	TGTGCCAGCAGTGCCCCCCCCAGGGGGCCCCAGCATTTT	CASSAPPRGPQHF
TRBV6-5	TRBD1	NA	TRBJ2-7	TGTGCCAGCAGTCTAAACAGGGGTGGTTACGAGCAGTACTTC	CASSLNRGGYEQYF
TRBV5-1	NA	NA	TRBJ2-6	TGCGCCAGCAGCTTGTTGTCTGGGGCCAACGTCCTGACTTTC	CASSLLSGANVLTF
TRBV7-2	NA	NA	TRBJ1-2	TGTGCCAGCACCCTTTCTGGGCGAAACTATGGCTACACCTTC	CASTLSGRNYGYTF
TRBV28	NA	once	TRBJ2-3	TGTGCCAGCCCCCCGGGCACAGATACGCAGTATTTT	CASPPGTDTQYF
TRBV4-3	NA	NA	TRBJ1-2	TGCGCCAGCAGCCAAGTAGGAGGGCCCTATGGCTACACCTTC	CASSQVGGPYGYTF
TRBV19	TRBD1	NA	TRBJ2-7	TGTGCCAGTATGGGCCAGGGACAGGGTTTCGGCGAGCAGTACTTC	CASMGQGQGFGEQYF
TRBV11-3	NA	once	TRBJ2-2	TGTGCCAGCAGCTTAGTGGCGAGGCGCGGGGAGCTGTTTTTT	CASSLVARRGELFF
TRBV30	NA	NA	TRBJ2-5	TGTGCCTGGAGTGTAGGATTCGGGGGCGGCGGGGAGACCCAGTACTTC	CAWSVGFGGGGETQYF
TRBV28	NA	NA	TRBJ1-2	TGTGCCAGCAGTTCCCTCCTCTATGGCTACACCTTC	CASSSLLYGYTF
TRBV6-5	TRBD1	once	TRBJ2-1	TGTGCCAGCAGCAGACGGGACAGCTACAATGAGCAGTTCTTC	CASSRRDSYNEQFF
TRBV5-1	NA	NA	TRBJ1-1	TGCGCCAGCAGCTTGGGGGTACTCTCGAACACTGAAGCTTTCTTT	CASSLGVLSNTEAFF
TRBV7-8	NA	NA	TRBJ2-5	TGTGCCAGCAGCGTACAGGGTCAAGAGACCCAGTACTTC	CASSVQGQETQYF
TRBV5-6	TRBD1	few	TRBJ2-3	TGTGCCAGCAGCTGGGACAGGGGATTTAGTCATACGCAGTATTTT	CASSWDRGFSHTQYF
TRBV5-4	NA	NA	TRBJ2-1	TGTGCCAGCAGCTTGGGGGGGAGCTCCTACAATGAGCAGTTCTTC	CASSLGGSSYNEQFF
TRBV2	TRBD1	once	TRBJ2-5	TGTGCCAGCAGTGATGAGGGGGCAGAGACCCAGTACTTC	CASSDEGAETQYF
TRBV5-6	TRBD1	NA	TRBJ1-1	TGTGCCAGCAGCTTGCTCTTCAGGGGGCCGAACACTGAAGCTTTCTTT	CASSLLFRGPNTEAFF
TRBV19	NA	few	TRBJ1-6	TGTGCCAGTACCCCGGGACACCATAATTCACCCCTCCACTTT	CASTPGHHNSPLHF
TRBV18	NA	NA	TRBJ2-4	TGTGCCAGCTCACCACCACAGTGGGGAGCCAAAAACATTCAGTACTTC	CASSPPQWGAKNIQYF
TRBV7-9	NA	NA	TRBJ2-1	TGTGCCAGCAGCTCCCGGAGACGAGCAGTGAGCTCCTACAATGAGCAGTTCTTC	CASSSRRRAVSSYNEQFF
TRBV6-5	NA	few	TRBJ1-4	TGTGCCAGCAGTGAAACCCGAGGCAGTGAAAAACTGTTTTTT	CASSETRGSEKLFF